This T cell receptor beta chain was captured in a study of blood T cell repertoires in COVID-19. Across the study: Researchers got acute and convalescent COVID-19 samples from the United States, Italy and Spain.

Under the authors' procedure: Amplification from reference gene primers served as the basis for estimated nucleated cell counts. Assay: immunoSEQ multiplex PCR; the TCRdb copy retains only in-frame clones and omits some. The V and J calls and clone size come from that table; D and trimming were worked out from the DNA. The sample has some 150,000 clones; about 85% are singletons. The germline V gene has CDR1 SEHNR and CDR2 FQNEAQ (reference sequence). The CDR3 runs to 11 residues. V was pared by 5 bases and J by 3 bases, with 4 bases between. The origin of this receptor is a man between 60 and 75 years old who had recovered from COVID-19. Sequencing was carried out using peripheral blood. J is TRBJ1-2 and V is TRBV7-9; no reliable D call. The CDR3 DNA reads TGTGCCAGCAGCACAGACTATGGCTACACCTTC. Residues: CASSTDYGYTF.